Listed below are T cell receptor beta chains from one sample, sequenced in a study of blood T cell repertoires in COVID-19. Clones were sequenced by immunoSEQ multiplex PCR, and TCRdb holds only the in-frame ones, with some missing. The sample contains 65,000 to 70,000 clones, over 70% of which appear only once. Sample: peripheral blood. These receptors were collected from a man aged 45-60 years with active COVID-19. CDR3s include the opening cysteine and the closing phenylalanine or tryptophan. Each record gives: V gene, D gene, J gene, clone size, CDR3 protein, CDR3 DNA. A D gene is named only where the DNA matches it firmly. Clone size is stated in some rows and not others, as once, few, many or a class when expanded.

>TRBV5-1|NA|TRBJ1-2|NA
CASSMRAVGDYGYTF
TGCGCCAGCAGTATGAGGGCTGTCGGTGACTATGGCTACACCTTC
>TRBV6-2/TRBV6-3|NA|TRBJ1-5|NA
CASSDGFNQPQHF
TGTGCCAGCAGCGACGGGTTCAATCAGCCCCAGCATTTT
>TRBV5-1|TRBD1|TRBJ2-7|NA
CASSSGQGTREQYF
TGCGCCAGCAGTTCGGGACAGGGGACGCGAGAGCAGTACTTC
>TRBV10-3|TRBD1|TRBJ2-2|NA
CAISHGQGILTGELFF
TGTGCCATCAGCCATGGACAGGGCATTTTAACCGGGGAGCTGTTTTTT
>TRBV5-1|NA|TRBJ1-6|NA
CASSLDPGTINSPLHF
TGCGCCAGCAGCTTGGACCCGGGGACAATTAATTCACCCCTCCACTTT
>TRBV7-8|TRBD2|TRBJ2-7|NA
CASSSPGRVTTYEQYF
TGTGCCAGCAGCTCACCAGGGAGGGTGACAACCTACGAGCAGTACTTC
>TRBV29-1|NA|TRBJ2-5|NA
CSVARGIGSETQYF
TGCAGCGTGGCCCGGGGTATTGGCTCGGAGACCCAGTACTTC
>TRBV5-1|TRBD2|TRBJ2-7|NA
CASSFPGLAGGSSYEQYF
TGCGCCAGCAGTTTTCCGGGACTAGCGGGGGGTTCCTCCTACGAGCAGTACTTC
>TRBV29-1|NA|TRBJ1-2|NA
CSVYTGGQSVVDGYTF
TGCAGCGTCTACACGGGGGGGCAGTCGGTAGTGGATGGCTACACCTTC
>TRBV7-9|NA|TRBJ1-5|NA
CASGRGTGGQPQHF
TGTGCCAGCGGGAGGGGAACGGGGGGTCAGCCCCAGCATTTT
>TRBV9|NA|TRBJ1-3|NA
CASSPTGASGNTIYF
TGTGCCAGCAGCCCCACAGGCGCCTCTGGAAACACCATATATTTT
>TRBV2|TRBD1|TRBJ1-5|NA
CASSDRTGNQPQHF
TGTGCCAGCAGCGACCGGACAGGTAATCAGCCCCAGCATTTT
>TRBV12-5|TRBD1|TRBJ2-2|NA
CASGTGPTVGELFF
TGTGCTAGTGGGACAGGGCCAACCGTCGGGGAGCTGTTTTTT
>TRBV4-1|NA|TRBJ2-5|NA
CASSQTSVVETQYF
TGCGCCAGCAGCCAAACCAGCGTCGTGGAGACCCAGTACTTC
>TRBV11-2|TRBD1|TRBJ2-1|NA
CASSFRTGPNNEQFF
TGTGCCAGCAGCTTTCGGACAGGGCCCAACAATGAGCAGTTCTTC
>TRBV2|NA|TRBJ2-1|NA
CASSVSGGRNNEQFF
TGTGCCAGCAGTGTCTCAGGGGGGCGGAACAATGAGCAGTTCTTC
>TRBV9|TRBD2|TRBJ2-7|NA
CASSVSPSGNNEQYF
TGTGCCAGCAGCGTATCGCCTAGCGGGAACAACGAGCAGTACTTC
>TRBV10-2|NA|TRBJ1-5|NA
CASSEVGNQPQHF
TGCGCCAGCAGTGAGGTCGGGAATCAGCCCCAGCATTTT
>TRBV6-4|NA|TRBJ2-1|NA
CASSDPGELDNEQFF
TGTGCCAGCAGTGACCCTGGTGAACTGGACAATGAGCAGTTCTTC
>TRBV7-8|NA|TRBJ2-5|NA
CASSLVRQGETQYF
TGTGCCAGCAGCTTAGTTCGGCAGGGAGAGACCCAGTACTTC
>TRBV3-1/TRBV3-2|TRBD1|TRBJ2-1|NA
CASSQEGGQGHEQFF
TGTGCCAGCAGCCAAGAGGGAGGACAGGGCCATGAGCAGTTCTTC
>TRBV27|TRBD2|TRBJ2-1|once
CASSFGTSGSSSYNEQFF
TGTGCCAGCAGTTTCGGGACTAGCGGGAGTAGCTCCTACAATGAGCAGTTCTTC
>TRBV29-1|NA|TRBJ2-7|NA
CSVGLWRQGDFSEQYF
TGCAGCGTTGGTCTTTGGCGGCAGGGTGACTTCAGCGAGCAGTACTTC
>TRBV2|NA|TRBJ1-1|NA
CASGQGLMNTEAFF
TGTGCCAGCGGGCAGGGCCTCATGAACACTGAAGCTTTCTTT
>TRBV27|NA|TRBJ2-1|once
CASRILRGSYNEQFF
TGTGCCAGCAGAATCCTGCGGGGCTCCTACAATGAGCAGTTCTTC
>TRBV7-3|NA|TRBJ2-2|NA
CASSRLSGGELFF
TGTGCCAGCAGCCGATTATCCGGGGGGGAGCTGTTTTTT
>TRBV28|TRBD2|TRBJ2-5|NA
CASNPGGQETQYF
TGTGCCAGCAACCCCGGGGGGCAAGAGACCCAGTACTTC
>TRBV2|TRBD1|TRBJ1-4|NA
CASTRDRPLRATNEKLFF
TGTGCCAGCACCCGGGACAGACCGCTACGAGCAACTAATGAAAAACTGTTTTTT
>TRBV5-1|NA|TRBJ2-1|NA
CASSLSMSSYNEQFF
TGCGCCAGCAGCCTATCGATGAGCTCCTACAATGAGCAGTTCTTC
>TRBV5-4|TRBD2|TRBJ2-1|NA
CASSSRGGDEQFF
TGTGCCAGCAGCTCCCGGGGGGGGGATGAGCAGTTCTTC
>TRBV5-1|NA|TRBJ2-2|NA
CASSLFITGELFF
TGCGCCAGCAGCTTGTTTATCACCGGGGAGCTGTTTTTT
>TRBV14|NA|TRBJ1-2|few
CASSPLGGGGGYTF
TGTGCCAGCAGCCCCCTGGGGGGAGGTGGTGGCTACACCTTC
>TRBV5-4|NA|TRBJ1-1|NA
CASSLATANTEAFF
TGTGCCAGCAGCTTGGCGACAGCGAACACTGAAGCTTTCTTT
>TRBV4-3|NA|TRBJ2-1|NA
CASSPSWSSYNEQFF
TGCGCCAGCAGCCCGTCATGGAGCTCCTACAATGAGCAGTTCTTC
>TRBV2|TRBD2|TRBJ2-1|NA
CASSLDSGSWDEQFF
TGTGCCAGCAGTCTTGATAGCGGGAGTTGGGATGAGCAGTTCTTC
>TRBV18|NA|TRBJ1-1|NA
CASSPSEMLEAFF
TGTGCCAGCTCACCATCTGAGATGTTAGAAGCTTTCTTT
>TRBV14|NA|TRBJ2-5|NA
CASSLRTVQETQYF
TGTGCCAGCAGCTTACGGACAGTCCAAGAGACCCAGTACTTC
>TRBV5-1|NA|TRBJ1-2|NA
CASSLGAVEGYTF
TGCGCCAGCAGCTTGGGGGCTGTTGAGGGCTACACCTTC
>TRBV6-5|NA|TRBJ1-1|NA
CASSSWTVRNTEAFF
TGTGCCAGCAGTTCCTGGACAGTTCGTAACACTGAAGCTTTCTTT
>TRBV28|NA|TRBJ1-5|NA
CASSLYRRVGNQPQHF
TGTGCCAGCAGTTTATATCGCAGGGTGGGCAATCAGCCCCAGCATTTT
>TRBV9|NA|TRBJ1-2|NA
CASTAGGVYGYTF
TGTGCCAGCACGGCAGGTGGTGTCTATGGCTACACCTTC
>TRBV4-1|TRBD1|TRBJ1-5|NA
CASSQAGQGMGPQHF
TGCGCCAGCAGCCAAGCCGGACAGGGCATGGGGCCCCAGCATTTT
>TRBV28|NA|TRBJ1-2|NA
CASSSNYGYTF
TGTGCCAGCAGCTCTAACTATGGCTACACCTTC
>TRBV24-1|NA|TRBJ2-1|NA
CATSETVNNEQFF
TGTGCCACCAGTGAAACAGTCAACAATGAGCAGTTCTTC
>TRBV5-1|NA|TRBJ2-1|once
CASSLRQGGYNEQFF
TGCGCCAGCAGCTTAAGGCAGGGCGGCTACAATGAGCAGTTCTTC
>TRBV15|NA|TRBJ1-1|NA
CATQTGTGVNTEAFF
TGTGCCACCCAAACGGGGACTGGGGTGAACACTGAAGCTTTCTTT
>TRBV20-1|TRBD1|TRBJ1-3|NA
CSASEQGAGNTIYF
TGCAGTGCTAGTGAACAGGGGGCTGGAAACACCATATATTTT
>TRBV11-1|NA|TRBJ1-2|NA
CASSLSREADGYTF
TGTGCCAGCAGCTTAAGCAGGGAGGCTGATGGCTACACCTTC
>TRBV10-3|NA|TRBJ1-6|NA
CAIRSGGNSPLHF
TGTGCCATCAGATCCGGGGGGAATTCACCCCTCCACTTT
>TRBV7-3|NA|TRBJ1-5|NA
CASSLTGGTNQPQHF
TGTGCCAGCAGCTTAACTGGAGGGACGAATCAGCCCCAGCATTTT
>TRBV29-1|TRBD2|TRBJ2-3|NA
CSVERTSGTISTDTQYF
TGCAGCGTTGAACGGACTAGCGGGACAATCAGCACAGATACGCAGTATTTT